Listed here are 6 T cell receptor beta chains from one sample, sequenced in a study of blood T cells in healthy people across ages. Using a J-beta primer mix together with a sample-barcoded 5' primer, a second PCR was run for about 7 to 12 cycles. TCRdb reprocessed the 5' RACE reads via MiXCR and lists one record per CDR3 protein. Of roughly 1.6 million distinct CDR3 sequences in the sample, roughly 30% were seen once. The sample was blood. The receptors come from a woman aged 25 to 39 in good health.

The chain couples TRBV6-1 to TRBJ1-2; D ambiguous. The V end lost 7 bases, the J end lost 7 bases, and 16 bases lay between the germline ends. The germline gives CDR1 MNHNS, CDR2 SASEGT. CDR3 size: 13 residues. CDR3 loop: CASTMSLGPGYTF. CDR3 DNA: TGTGCCAGCACCATGAGCCTGGGCCCTGGCTACACCTTC.

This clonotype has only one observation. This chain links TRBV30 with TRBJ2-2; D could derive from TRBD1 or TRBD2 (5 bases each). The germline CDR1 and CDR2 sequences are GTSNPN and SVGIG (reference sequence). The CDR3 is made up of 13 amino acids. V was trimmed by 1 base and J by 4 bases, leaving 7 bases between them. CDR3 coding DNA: TGTGCCTGGAGTGGGGGGTTCACCGGGGAGCTGTTTTTT. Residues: CAWSGGFTGELFF.

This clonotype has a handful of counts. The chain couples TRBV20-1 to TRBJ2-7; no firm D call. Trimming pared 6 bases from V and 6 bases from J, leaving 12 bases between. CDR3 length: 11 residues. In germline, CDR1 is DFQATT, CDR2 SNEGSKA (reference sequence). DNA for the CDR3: TGCAGTGCACCGGCGGTAAGCGAGCAGTACTTC. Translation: CSAPAVSEQYF.

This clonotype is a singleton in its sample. The CDR3 nucleotides read TGTGCCAGCAGTCCCAACGCCGGGCAGGGTAATTCACCCCTCCACTTT. Translation: CASSPNAGQGNSPLHF. V gene TRBV28 combines with J gene TRBJ1-6, with D maybe TRBD1 (5 bases). The CDR3 contains 16 residues. CDR1 MDHEN and CDR2 SYDVKM come from the germline V gene. V dropped 5 bases and J dropped 6 bases, with 17 bases sitting between them.

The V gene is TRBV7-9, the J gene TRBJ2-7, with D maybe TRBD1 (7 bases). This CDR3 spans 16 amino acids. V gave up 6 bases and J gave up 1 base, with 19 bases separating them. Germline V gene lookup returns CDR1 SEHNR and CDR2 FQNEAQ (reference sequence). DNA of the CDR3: TGTGCCAGCAGTCCTCCAGGGGGGAGCCCTTCCTACGAGCAGTACTTC. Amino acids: CASSPPGGSPSYEQYF.

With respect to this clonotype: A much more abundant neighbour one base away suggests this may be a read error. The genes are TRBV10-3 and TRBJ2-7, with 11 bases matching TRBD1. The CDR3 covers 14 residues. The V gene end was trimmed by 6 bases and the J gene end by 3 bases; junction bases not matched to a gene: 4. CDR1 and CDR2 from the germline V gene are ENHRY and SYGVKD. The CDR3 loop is CAISSGTGGYEQYF. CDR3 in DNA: TGTGCCATCAGCTCCGGGACAGGGGGCTACGAGCAGTACTTC.